This T cell receptor (beta chain) comes out of a study of cytomegalovirus exposure and HLA in healthy donors. Study information: An earlier analysis found around 100 million unique TCR beta sequences from approximately 190 million T cells.

For this clone: Its specificity is unknown.

General study results and limits: Later work associated around 18,000 TCR beta sequences with HLA alleles at 0.05 false discovery rate.

It was with 60 Vbeta and 13 Jbeta primers that the PCR ran. In the source study's methods: In a later analysis, some 80 million unique TCR beta chains included roughly 11 million shared by two or more donors. Measured with immunoSEQ multiplex PCR; TCRdb has only the in-frame clones, and not every one. V, J and clone size were drawn from that table, and D and trimming were deduced from the DNA. In the table there are about 96,000 clones, roughly 74% of which are singletons. The sample was PBMCs. The origin of this receptor is a woman in her 70s in good health and CMV-seropositive.

CDR3 protein: CASSPGGLDTQYF. CDR3 bases: TGTGCCAGCAGCCCGGGGGGGTTGGATACGCAGTATTTT. The chain recombines TRBV7-9 with TRBJ2-3, with TRBD2 matching over 8 bases. The CDR3 extends over 13 amino acids. With V trimmed by 5 bases and J by 6 bases, 4 bases remained unmatched. CDR1 is SEHNR, CDR2 FQNEAQ, per germline (reference sequence).